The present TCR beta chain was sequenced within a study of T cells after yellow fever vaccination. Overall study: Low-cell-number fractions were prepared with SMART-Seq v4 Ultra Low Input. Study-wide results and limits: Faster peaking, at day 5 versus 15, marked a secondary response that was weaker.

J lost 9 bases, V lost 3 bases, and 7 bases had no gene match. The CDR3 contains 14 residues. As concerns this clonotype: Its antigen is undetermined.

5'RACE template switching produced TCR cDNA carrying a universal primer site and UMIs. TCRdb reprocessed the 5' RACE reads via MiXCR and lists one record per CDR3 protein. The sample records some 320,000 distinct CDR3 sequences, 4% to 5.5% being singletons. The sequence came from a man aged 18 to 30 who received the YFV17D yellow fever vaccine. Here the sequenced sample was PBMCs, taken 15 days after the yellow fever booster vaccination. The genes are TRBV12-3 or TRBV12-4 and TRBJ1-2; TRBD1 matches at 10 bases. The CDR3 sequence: CASSLLDRGRSYTF. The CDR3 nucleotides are TGTGCCAGCAGTTTGTTGGACAGGGGGAGAAGCTACACCTTC.